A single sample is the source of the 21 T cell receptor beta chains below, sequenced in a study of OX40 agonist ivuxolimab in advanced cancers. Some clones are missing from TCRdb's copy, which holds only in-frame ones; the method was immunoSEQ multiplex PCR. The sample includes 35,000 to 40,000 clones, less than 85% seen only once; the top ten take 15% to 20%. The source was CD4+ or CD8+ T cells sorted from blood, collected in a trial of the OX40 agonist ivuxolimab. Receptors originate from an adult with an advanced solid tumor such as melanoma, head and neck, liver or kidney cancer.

DNA of the CDR3: TGTGCCAGCAGCACCCGGGACACCCACTATGGCTACACCTTC. Its protein product is CASSTRDTHYGYTF. The V call is TRBV9, the J call TRBJ1-2; maybe TRBD1 (6 bases). Germline CDR1 reads SGDLS; CDR2 reads YYNGEE. The CDR3 runs 14 residues. V was pared by 4 bases and J by 3 bases, with 13 bases between.

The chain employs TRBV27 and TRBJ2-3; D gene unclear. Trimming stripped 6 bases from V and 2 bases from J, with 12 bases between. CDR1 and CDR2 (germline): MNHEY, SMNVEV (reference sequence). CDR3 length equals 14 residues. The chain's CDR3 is CASSRVGTTDTQYF. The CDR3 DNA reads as TGTGCCAGCAGCCGAGTCGGAACCACAGATACGCAGTATTTT.

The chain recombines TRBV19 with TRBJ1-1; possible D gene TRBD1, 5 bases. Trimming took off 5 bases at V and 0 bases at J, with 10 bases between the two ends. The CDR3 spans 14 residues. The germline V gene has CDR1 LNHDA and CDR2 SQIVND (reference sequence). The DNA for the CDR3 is TGTGCCAGTAGTCCCGGGACCGTGAACACTGAAGCTTTCTTT. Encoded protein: CASSPGTVNTEAFF.

The CDR3: CASSLNDGRLTDTQYF. CDR3 in DNA: TGTGCCAGCAGCTTAAACGACGGGAGGCTCACAGATACGCAGTATTTT. The chain links TRBV7-6 to TRBJ2-3; 7 positions match TRBD2. V dropped 2 bases and J dropped 2; count of bases not matched to a gene: 7. Germline V gene data show CDR1 as SGHVS and CDR2 as FNYEAQ. This CDR3 comprises 16 residues.

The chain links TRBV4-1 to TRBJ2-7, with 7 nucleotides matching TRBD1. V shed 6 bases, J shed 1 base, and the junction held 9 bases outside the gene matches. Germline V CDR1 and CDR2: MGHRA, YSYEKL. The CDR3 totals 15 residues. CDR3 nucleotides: TGCGCCAGCAGGACCCGGGACAGCGTTTCCTACGAGCAGTACTTC. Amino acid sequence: CASRTRDSVSYEQYF.

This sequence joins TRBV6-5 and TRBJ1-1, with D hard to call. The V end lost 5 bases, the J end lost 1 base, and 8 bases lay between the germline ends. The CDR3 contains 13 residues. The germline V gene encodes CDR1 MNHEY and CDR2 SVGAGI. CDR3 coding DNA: TGTGCCAGCAGTCCCTGGGGGAACACTGAAGCTTTCTTT. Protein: CASSPWGNTEAFF.

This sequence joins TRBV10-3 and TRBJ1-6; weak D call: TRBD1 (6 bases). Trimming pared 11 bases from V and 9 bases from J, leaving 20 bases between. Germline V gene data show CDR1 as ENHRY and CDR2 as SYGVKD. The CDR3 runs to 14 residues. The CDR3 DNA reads TGTGCCCCCCTGGGGAGGCAGGGGATTTCACCCCTCCACTTT. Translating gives CAPLGRQGISPLHF.

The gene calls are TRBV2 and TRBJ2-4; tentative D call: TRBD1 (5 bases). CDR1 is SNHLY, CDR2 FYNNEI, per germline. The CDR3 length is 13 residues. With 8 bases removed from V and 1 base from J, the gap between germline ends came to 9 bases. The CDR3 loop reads CASLTVAKNIQYF. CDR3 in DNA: TGTGCCAGCCTGACAGTCGCCAAAAACATTCAGTACTTC.

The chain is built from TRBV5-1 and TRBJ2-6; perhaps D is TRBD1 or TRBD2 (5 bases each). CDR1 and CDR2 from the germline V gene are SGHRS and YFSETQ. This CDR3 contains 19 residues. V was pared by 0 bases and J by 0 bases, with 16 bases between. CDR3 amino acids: CASSLGDAPPGSGANVLTF. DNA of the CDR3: TGCGCCAGCAGCTTGGGGGACGCCCCCCCAGGCTCTGGGGCCAACGTCCTGACTTTC.

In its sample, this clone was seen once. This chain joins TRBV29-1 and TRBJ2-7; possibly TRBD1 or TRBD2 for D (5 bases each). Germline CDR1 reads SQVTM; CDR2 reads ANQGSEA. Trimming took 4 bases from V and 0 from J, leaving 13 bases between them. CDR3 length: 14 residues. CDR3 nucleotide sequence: TGCAGCGTTGGGGTGACAGCGGCCTCCTACGAGCAGTACTTC. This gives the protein CSVGVTAASYEQYF.

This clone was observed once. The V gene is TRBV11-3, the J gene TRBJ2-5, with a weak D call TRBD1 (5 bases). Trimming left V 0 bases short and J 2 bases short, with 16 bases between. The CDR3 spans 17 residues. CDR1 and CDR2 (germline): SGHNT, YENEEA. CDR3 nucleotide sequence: TGTGCCAGCAGCTTAGACGTCGGTCCAGACAGTCAAGAGACCCAGTACTTC. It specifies CASSLDVGPDSQETQYF.

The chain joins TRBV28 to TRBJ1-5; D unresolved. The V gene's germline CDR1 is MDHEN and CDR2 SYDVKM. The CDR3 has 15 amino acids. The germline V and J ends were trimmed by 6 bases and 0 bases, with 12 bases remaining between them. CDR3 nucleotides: TGTGCCAGCAGATTGATAGGGAATAGCAATCAGCCCCAGCATTTT. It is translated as CASRLIGNSNQPQHF. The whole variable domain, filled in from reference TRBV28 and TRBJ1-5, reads DVKVTQSSRYLVKRTGEKVFLECVQDMDHENMFWYRQDPGLGLRLIYFSYDVKMKEKGDIPEGYSVSREKKERFSLILESASTNQTSMYLCASRLIGNSNQPQHFGDGTRLSIL.

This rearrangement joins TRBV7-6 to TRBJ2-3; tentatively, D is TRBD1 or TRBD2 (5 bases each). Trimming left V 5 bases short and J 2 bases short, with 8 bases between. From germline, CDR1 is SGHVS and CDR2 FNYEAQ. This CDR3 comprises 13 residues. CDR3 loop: CASSRDHTDTQYF. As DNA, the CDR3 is TGTGCCAGCAGCCGGGACCACACAGATACGCAGTATTTT.

CDR3: CASSPSWREQFF. CDR3 coding DNA: TGTGCCAGCAGCCCTAGCTGGAGGGAGCAGTTCTTC. The rearrangement uses TRBV4-2 and TRBJ2-1, with a tentative D call TRBD2 (5 bases). Germline V gene lookup returns CDR1 LGHNA and CDR2 YNFKEQ. The CDR3 is 12 amino acids. V dropped 4 bases and J dropped 10 bases, with 11 bases sitting between them.

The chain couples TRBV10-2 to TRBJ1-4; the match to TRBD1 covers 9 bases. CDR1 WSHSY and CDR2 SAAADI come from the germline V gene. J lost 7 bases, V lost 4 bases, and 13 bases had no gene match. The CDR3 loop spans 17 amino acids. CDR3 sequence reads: CASSALWTGDLFEKLFF. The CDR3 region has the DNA TGCGCCAGCAGTGCCCTCTGGACAGGGGATCTGTTTGAAAAACTGTTTTTT.

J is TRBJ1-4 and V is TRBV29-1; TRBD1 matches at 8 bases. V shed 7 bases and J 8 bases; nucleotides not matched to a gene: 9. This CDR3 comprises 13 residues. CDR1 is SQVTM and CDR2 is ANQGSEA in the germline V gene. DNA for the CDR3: TGCAGCGGCTTGACAGGGGTTCGGGAAAAACTGTTTTTT. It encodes CSGLTGVREKLFF.

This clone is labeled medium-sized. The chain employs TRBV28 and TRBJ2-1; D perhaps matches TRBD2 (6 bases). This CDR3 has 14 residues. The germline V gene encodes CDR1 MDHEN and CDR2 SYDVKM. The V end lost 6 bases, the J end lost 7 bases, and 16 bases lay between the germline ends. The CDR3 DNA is TGTGCCAGCAGACTCCCGGGGGTTTCTAATGAGCAGTTCTTC. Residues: CASRLPGVSNEQFF. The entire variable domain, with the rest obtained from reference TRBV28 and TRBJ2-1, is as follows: DVKVTQSSRYLVKRTGEKVFLECVQDMDHENMFWYRQDPGLGLRLIYFSYDVKMKEKGDIPEGYSVSREKKERFSLILESASTNQTSMYLCASRLPGVSNEQFFGPGTRLTVL.

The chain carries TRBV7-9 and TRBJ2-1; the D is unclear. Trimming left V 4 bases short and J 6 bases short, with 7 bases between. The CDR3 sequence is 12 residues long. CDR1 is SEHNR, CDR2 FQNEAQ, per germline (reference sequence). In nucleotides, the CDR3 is TGTGCCAGCAGCTGGGTGGGCAATGAGCAGTTCTTC. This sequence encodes CASSWVGNEQFF.

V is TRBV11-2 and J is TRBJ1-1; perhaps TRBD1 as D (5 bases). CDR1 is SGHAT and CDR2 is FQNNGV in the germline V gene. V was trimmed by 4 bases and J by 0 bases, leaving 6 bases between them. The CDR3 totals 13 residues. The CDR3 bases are TGTGCCAGCAGCTCGGACATGAACACTGAAGCTTTCTTT. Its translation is CASSSDMNTEAFF.

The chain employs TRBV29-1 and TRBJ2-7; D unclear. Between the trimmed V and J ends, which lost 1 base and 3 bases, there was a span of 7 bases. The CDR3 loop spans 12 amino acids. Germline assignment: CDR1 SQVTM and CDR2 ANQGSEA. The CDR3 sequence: CSVEGGFYEQYF. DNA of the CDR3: TGCAGCGTTGAAGGGGGTTTCTACGAGCAGTACTTC.

The CDR3 sequence: CRHLRGEKLFF. The CDR3 DNA sequence: TGCAGGCATCTCCGGGGAGAAAAACTGTTTTTT. The chain recombines TRBV20-1 with TRBJ1-4, with no clear D. Germline CDR1 is DFQATT and CDR2 is SNEGSKA (reference sequence). The CDR3 has 11 amino acids.